The rows below give T cell receptor beta chains drawn from one sample of a study of T cell responses to AZD1222 COVID-19 vaccine. TCRdb's table, derived via immunoSEQ multiplex PCR, lists solely in-frame clones and lacks some. The data hold 80,000 to 130,000 clones, with 85% to 90% observed a single time. The sequences come from peripheral blood, collected on day 0 of AZD1222 vaccination. These receptors all stem from an adult in good health. CDR3s include the opening cysteine and the closing phenylalanine or tryptophan. Fields, in order: D gene, clone size, V gene, J gene, CDR3 protein, CDR3 DNA. A D gene is named only where the DNA matches it firmly. Rows may omit the clone size; those that give it use once, few, many or a size class.

>TRBD1|NA|TRBV28|TRBJ1-1
CASTPGHGQVSEAFF
TGTGCCAGCACGCCGGGCCACGGACAGGTGTCTGAAGCTTTCTTT
>NA|NA|TRBV9|TRBJ2-5
CASSVGQGQETQYF
TGTGCCAGCAGCGTCGGTCAGGGACAAGAGACCCAGTACTTC
>TRBD2|NA|TRBV12-5|TRBJ2-2
CASGLVKSSGRVDGELFF
TGTGCTAGTGGTTTGGTAAAATCTAGCGGGAGGGTTGACGGGGAGCTGTTTTTT
>TRBD1|NA|TRBV5-1|TRBJ2-7
CASSSGQSLYEQYF
TGCGCCAGCAGCTCGGGACAGAGCCTCTACGAGCAGTACTTC
>TRBD1|NA|TRBV9|TRBJ1-1
CASSVEAGGAEAFF
TGTGCCAGCAGCGTAGAAGCAGGGGGCGCTGAAGCTTTCTTT
>NA|once|TRBV6-5|TRBJ2-1
CASTGTSSYNEQFF
TGTGCCAGCACCGGGACTTCCTCCTACAATGAGCAGTTCTTC
>NA|NA|TRBV18|TRBJ1-6
CASSPGYSRNSPLHF
TGTGCCAGCTCACCAGGGTACAGTCGTAATTCACCCCTCCACTTT
>NA|NA|TRBV5-6|TRBJ2-1
CASSLDGYGGVNEQFF
TGTGCCAGCAGCTTGGACGGGTATGGAGGGGTGAATGAGCAGTTCTTC
>TRBD2|NA|TRBV23-1|TRBJ2-1
CASSQSGTSGNNEQFF
TGCGCCAGCAGTCAATCGGGGACTAGCGGAAACAATGAGCAGTTCTTC
>NA|once|TRBV27|TRBJ1-2
CASSLSDRNYGYTF
TGTGCCAGCAGTTTATCAGACAGAAACTATGGCTACACCTTC
>TRBD1|NA|TRBV5-6|TRBJ1-2
CASSLGQGDGYTF
TGTGCCAGCAGCTTGGGACAGGGGGATGGCTACACCTTC
>TRBD2|NA|TRBV6-4|TRBJ2-2
CASSAQAGSNTGELFF
TGTGCCAGCAGTGCTCAAGCGGGGTCGAACACCGGGGAGCTGTTTTTT
>NA|NA|TRBV6-5|TRBJ1-2
CASRKGNGYTF
TGTGCCAGCAGGAAGGGGAATGGCTACACCTTC
>TRBD1|NA|TRBV27|TRBJ1-1
CASRQGRTEAFF
TGTGCCAGCAGACAGGGGCGGACTGAAGCTTTCTTT
>NA|NA|TRBV19|TRBJ2-4
CASSLPGTKNIQYF
TGTGCCAGTAGCCTTCCAGGTACCAAAAACATTCAGTACTTC
>NA|once|TRBV24-1|TRBJ1-2
CATSGRQGGYTF
TGTGCCACCAGTGGAAGACAAGGGGGCTACACCTTC
>NA|NA|TRBV12-3/TRBV12-4|TRBJ2-2
CVRPDRTGELFF
TGTGTCAGACCCGACAGAACCGGGGAGCTGTTTTTT
>NA|NA|TRBV27|TRBJ1-6
CASSLWAGVYNSPLHF
TGTGCCAGCAGTTTATGGGCAGGGGTCTATAATTCACCCCTCCACTTT
>TRBD1|NA|TRBV5-8|TRBJ1-4
CASSLDRGTTNEKLFF
TGTGCCAGCAGCTTGGACAGGGGGACAACTAATGAAAAACTGTTTTTT
>NA|NA|TRBV5-5|TRBJ2-3
CASSLEWATDTQYF
TGTGCCAGCAGCTTGGAGTGGGCCACAGATACGCAGTATTTT
>TRBD1|NA|TRBV25-1|TRBJ2-7
CASSDSQGVWDEQYF
TGTGCCAGCAGTGACTCACAGGGGGTTTGGGACGAGCAGTACTTC
>TRBD1|NA|TRBV25-1|TRBJ2-2
CAKFRGPANTGELFF
TGTGCCAAGTTTAGGGGGCCGGCGAACACCGGGGAGCTGTTTTTT
>NA|NA|TRBV18|TRBJ2-5
CASSPGGSGETQYF
TGTGCCAGCTCGCCCGGGGGATCCGGAGAGACCCAGTACTTC
>NA|NA|TRBV5-4|TRBJ2-7
CASSLALSTYEQYF
TGTGCCAGCAGCTTGGCTCTAAGTACCTACGAGCAGTACTTC
>NA|NA|TRBV20-1|TRBJ2-3
CSASSGHTQYF
TGCAGTGCTAGTTCGGGACATACGCAGTATTTT
>NA|NA|TRBV7-9|TRBJ1-2
CASSTSDGNYGYTF
TGTGCCAGCAGCACTTCGGACGGTAACTATGGCTACACCTTC
>TRBD1|NA|TRBV25-1|TRBJ2-7
CASRRTGGNEQYF
TGTGCCAGCAGAAGGACAGGGGGCAACGAGCAGTACTTC
>NA|NA|TRBV5-1|TRBJ2-1
CASSVDGGTYNEQFF
TGCGCCAGCAGCGTAGACGGCGGGACCTACAATGAGCAGTTCTTC
>NA|NA|TRBV27|TRBJ1-2
CASSLGGAFGYTF
TGTGCCAGCAGTTTGGGGGGGGCGTTTGGCTACACCTTC
>TRBD1|NA|TRBV11-3|TRBJ2-3
CASSGQGATDTQYF
TGTGCCAGCAGCGGACAGGGGGCAACAGATACGCAGTATTTT
>TRBD1|NA|TRBV5-1|TRBJ1-2
CASSLDRGYGYTF
TGCGCCAGCAGCCTTGACAGGGGCTATGGCTACACCTTC
>TRBD1|NA|TRBV6-5|TRBJ1-1
CASSWRTGALEAFF
TGTGCCAGCAGTTGGAGGACAGGGGCGCTTGAAGCTTTCTTT
>TRBD1|NA|TRBV5-4|TRBJ1-2
CASSPGQLLNYGYTF
TGTGCCAGCAGCCCGGGACAGCTGTTAAACTATGGCTACACCTTC